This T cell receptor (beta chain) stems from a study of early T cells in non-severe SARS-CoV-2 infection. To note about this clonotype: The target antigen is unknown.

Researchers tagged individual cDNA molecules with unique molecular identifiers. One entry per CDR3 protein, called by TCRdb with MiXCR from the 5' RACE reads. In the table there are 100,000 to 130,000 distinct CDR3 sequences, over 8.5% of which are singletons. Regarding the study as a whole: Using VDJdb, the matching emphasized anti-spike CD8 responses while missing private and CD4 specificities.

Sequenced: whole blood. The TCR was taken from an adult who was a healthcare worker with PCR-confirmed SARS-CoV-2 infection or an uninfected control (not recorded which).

CDR3 sequence: CASLWRPYNEQFF. The CDR3 DNA reads as TGTGCCAGCCTTTGGCGACCGTACAATGAGCAGTTCTTC. The gene calls are TRBV6-2 or TRBV6-3 and TRBJ2-1; no clear D. CDR3 length equals 13 residues. Trimming took off 8 bases at V and 4 bases at J, with 12 bases between the two ends. Germline V gene lookup returns CDR1 MNHEY and CDR2 SVGEGT.